Below are 3 T cell receptor beta chains sequenced from a single sample in a study of shared T cell receptors in the human thymus. TCRdb's copy holds only in-frame clones and misses some; the assay was immunoSEQ multiplex PCR. The data contain roughly 710,000 clones, approximately 85% of them singletons. The sample was also linked to a second study, of human thymus T cells.

Sequencing used thymocytes. All receptors derive from a girl under two years old with a congenital heart defect.

The rearrangement joins TRBV5-1 to TRBJ2-7; no firm D call. The CDR3 consists of 15 residues. The germline V gene encodes CDR1 SGHRS and CDR2 YFSETQ. Trimming left V 0 bases short and J 3 bases short, with 13 bases between. The CDR3: CASSLARVYGYEQYF. The CDR3 DNA is TGCGCCAGCAGCTTGGCTCGGGTGTACGGCTACGAGCAGTACTTC.

The genes are TRBV9 and TRBJ2-7, with 7 nucleotides matching TRBD2. CDR3 length equals 16 residues. Germline lookup yields CDR1 SGDLS and CDR2 YYNGEE. V dropped 0 bases and J dropped 2; count of bases not matched to a gene: 8. This chain's CDR3 is CASSVAGTAGAYEQYF. The CDR3, as DNA: TGTGCCAGCAGCGTAGCGGGGACGGCGGGAGCCTACGAGCAGTACTTC.

J is TRBJ1-1 and V is TRBV5-5; no clear D gene. From germline, CDR1 is SGHKS and CDR2 YYEKEE (reference sequence). This CDR3 contains 14 residues. Trimming removed 0 bases at V and 1 base at J, with 7 bases between. Here the CDR3 reads CASSLGEANTEAFF. DNA of the CDR3: TGTGCCAGCAGCTTGGGGGAGGCGAACACTGAAGCTTTCTTT.